Below are 20 T cell receptor beta chains sequenced from a single sample in a study of CD8+CD57+ T cells in acquired aplastic anemia. The template used for profiling TCR beta VDJ and CDR3 was genomic DNA. TCRdb ran MiXCR on the reads and lists one entry per CDR3 protein. The sample includes 55,000 to 80,000 distinct CDR3 sequences, roughly half of them seen just once. The sequenced material came from sorted CD4+, CD8+, or CD8+CD57+ T cells (not recorded which) from PBMCs. Receptors were obtained from a human donor in good health, serving as a control.

This chain joins TRBV6-1 and TRBJ1-6, with a possible D match to TRBD1 (5 bases). The CDR3 is made up of 14 amino acids. Per germline, CDR1 MNHNS and CDR2 SASEGT. V was cut by 3 bases and J by 7 bases, with 10 bases left in between. The CDR3 is CASSEGEENSPLHF. The CDR3 nucleotides read TGTGCCAGCAGTGAGGGGGAGGAAAATTCACCCCTCCACTTT.

This clonotype is labeled medium-sized (0.01 to 0.1%). The V and J genes are TRBV10-3 and TRBJ1-6, with a weak D call TRBD1 (5 bases). V lost 4 bases to trimming and J lost 8 bases, with 15 bases between them. The CDR3 runs 15 residues. CDR1 ENHRY and CDR2 SYGVKD come from the germline V gene. CDR3 protein: CAISVGALRDSPLHF. Here the CDR3 DNA reads TGTGCCATCAGTGTCGGGGCGCTTCGGGATTCACCCCTCCACTTT.

This clonotype was seen a handful of times. As DNA, the CDR3 is TGTGCCATCAGTGCTTCCACAGGGGGTTCCTACGAGCAGTACTTC. It specifies CAISASTGGSYEQYF. The chain joins TRBV10-3 to TRBJ2-7; TRBD1 agrees at 8 bases. J gave up 1 base and V 4 bases, and 6 bases lay outside the gene matches. CDR1 is ENHRY and CDR2 is SYGVKD in the germline V gene. The CDR3 is 15 amino acids.

Within the sample, this clonotype is medium-sized. The chain recombines TRBV15 with TRBJ1-2, with unresolved D. The V end lost 0 bases, the J end lost 3 bases, and 11 bases lay between the germline ends. Germline lookup yields CDR1 LNHNV and CDR2 YYDKDF (reference sequence). The CDR3 contains 15 residues. The CDR3 is CATSRDQASHYGYTF. The CDR3, as DNA: TGTGCCACCAGCAGAGATCAGGCGTCCCACTATGGCTACACCTTC.

This sequence joins TRBV6-4 and TRBJ2-1; D might be TRBD2 (6 bases). The V gene's germline CDR1 is MRHNA and CDR2 SNTAGT. CDR3 size: 13 residues. V lost 4 bases and J 9 bases, leaving 13 bases between the germline ends. The CDR3 sequence: CASSAGAASEQFF. The CDR3 DNA reads as TGTGCCAGCAGTGCGGGAGCGGCGTCTGAGCAGTTCTTC.

This clonotype ranks as medium-sized. The chain couples TRBV10-3 to TRBJ1-2; D remains ambiguous. CDR3 size: 14 residues. Germline V gene sequence: CDR1 ENHRY, CDR2 SYGVKD. Trimming pared 0 bases from V and 11 bases from J, leaving 16 bases between. DNA for the CDR3: TGTGCCATCAGTGAGTCAGGCTTTGGATTTTCTTACACCTTC. Translating gives CAISESGFGFSYTF.

This clonotype appeared many times. The chain is built from TRBV27 and TRBJ1-1; tentative D call: TRBD1 (5 bases). Trimming pared 5 bases from V and 0 bases from J, leaving 13 bases between. Germline V CDR1 and CDR2: MNHEY, SMNVEV (reference sequence). The length of the CDR3 is 15 residues. CDR3 in amino acids: CASSPRQKVNTEAFF. The CDR3 DNA reads TGTGCCAGCAGTCCCCGACAGAAAGTGAACACTGAAGCTTTCTTT.

This rearrangement joins TRBV11-2 to TRBJ1-5; no definite D call. V lost 3 bases and J 6 bases, leaving 18 bases between the germline ends. CDR3 size: 16 residues. In germline, CDR1 is SGHAT, CDR2 FQNNGV. The CDR3 coding sequence is TGTGCCAGCAGCTTTTCCCCCCTGGGAGGAGGTCAGCCCCAGCATTTT. It is translated as CASSFSPLGGGQPQHF.

The chain joins TRBV29-1 to TRBJ2-7, with D possibly matching TRBD2 (7 bases). This CDR3 is 14 amino acids long. V was trimmed by 6 bases and J by 0 bases, leaving 15 bases between them. Germline V gives CDR1 SQVTM, CDR2 ANQGSEA. CDR3 bases: TGCAGCGTACTGGGGGGGCGAAGCTCCTACGAGCAGTACTTC. Translated, it gives CSVLGGRSSYEQYF.

The chain carries TRBV2 and TRBJ1-2; 7 bases are shared with TRBD1. The J segment lost 4 bases and the V segment lost 6 bases, leaving 14 bases of the junction unmatched. From germline, CDR1 is SNHLY and CDR2 FYNNEI. CDR3 size: 16 residues. The CDR3 spells CASSLQGRALGYGYTF. The DNA for the CDR3 is TGTGCCAGCAGCCTACAGGGGAGGGCATTAGGCTATGGCTACACCTTC.

A note on this clonotype: With a much larger clone just one base away, this may be a read error. The V and J genes are TRBV14 and TRBJ2-1; the D is unclear. CDR1 is SGHDN and CDR2 is FVKESK in the germline V gene. The CDR3 loop spans 14 amino acids. CDR3 region: CASSQSRIYSEQSF. The CDR3 coding sequence is TGTGCCAGCAGCCAATCAAGAATCTACAGTGAGCAGTCCTTC.

This clonotype is categorized as medium-sized. The chain carries TRBV10-1 and TRBJ2-1, with D perhaps matching TRBD2 (6 bases). CDR1 WNHNN and CDR2 SYGVQD come from the germline V gene (reference sequence). The CDR3 extends over 13 amino acids. V lost 1 base and J 10 bases, leaving 11 bases between the germline ends. CDR3 coding DNA: TGCGCCAGCAGTGAGTTGTCGGAGGGGGAGCAGTTCTTC. Protein sequence: CASSELSEGEQFF.

The count of this clonotype is one. The chain has TRBV7-2 and TRBJ2-7; 9 nucleotides line up with TRBD2. Germline loops: CDR1 SGHTA, CDR2 FQGNSA. V was pared by 1 base and J by 5 bases, with 6 bases of the junction left unmatched. The CDR3 sequence is 15 residues long. CDR3 residues: CASSLVRLAGHEQYF. The CDR3 DNA reads TGTGCCAGCAGCTTAGTAAGGCTAGCGGGGCACGAGCAGTACTTC.

The chain joins TRBV15 to TRBJ1-3, with TRBD1 identical over 7 bases. This CDR3 has 14 residues. The germline gives CDR1 LNHNV, CDR2 YYDKDF (reference sequence). V shed 3 bases and J 8 bases; nucleotides not matched to a gene: 7. The CDR3 bases are TGTGCCACCAGCAGCGTGACAGGGTTGGACACCATATATTTT. It specifies CATSSVTGLDTIYF. The full variable domain, in which reference TRBV15 and TRBJ1-3 provide the parts outside the CDR3, is DAMVIQNPRYQVTQFGKPVTLSCSQTLNHNVMYWYQQKSSQAPKLLFHYYDKDFNNEADTPDNFQSRRPNTSFCFLDIRSPGLGDTAMYLCATSSVTGLDTIYFGEGSWLTVV.

By its share, this clonotype is medium-sized (0.01 to 0.1%). The J gene is TRBJ1-1, the V gene TRBV29-1; D unresolved. V lost 5 bases, J lost 6 bases, and 10 bases lay in between. The CDR3 has 11 residues. Germline CDR1 reads SQVTM; CDR2 reads ANQGSEA. CDR3 in amino acids: CSVRHGPEAFF. The CDR3 nucleotides read TGCAGCGTTCGACACGGGCCTGAAGCTTTCTTT.

This clonotype was observed many times. The chain has TRBV20-1 and TRBJ2-7; 8 bases map to TRBD2. This CDR3 region has 14 residues. V dropped 1 base and J dropped 2; count of bases not matched to a gene: 4. Germline lookup yields CDR1 DFQATT and CDR2 SNEGSKA (reference sequence). The CDR3 DNA sequence: TGCAGTGCTAGAGTAAGCGGGAGTGCCTACGAGCAGTACTTC. Amino acids: CSARVSGSAYEQYF.

The CDR3 nucleotides are TGTGCCAGCAGCCCGGGACAGGGGATATACGAGCAGTACTTC. It codes for CASSPGQGIYEQYF. This chain uses TRBV25-1 with TRBJ2-7, with TRBD1 matching 10 bases. Trimming removed 6 bases from V and 4 bases from J; junction bases left unmatched: 6. The length of the CDR3 is 14 residues. In germline, CDR1 is MGHDK, CDR2 SYGVNS.

This clonotype was seen once. A read error is possible here, since a much larger clone lies one base away. This sequence joins TRBV10-3 and TRBJ2-3, with D uncertain. CDR1 and CDR2 from the germline V gene are ENHRY and SYGVKD. With 5 bases removed from V and 6 bases from J, the gap between germline ends came to 15 bases. The CDR3 contains 14 residues. CDR3 sequence: CAISLGRVWDTQYF. The CDR3 region has the DNA TGTGCCATCAGTTTAGGTAGGGTTTGGGATACGCAGTATTTT.

This clonotype appeared a few times. A clone one base away is much larger, so this may be a read error. The chain combines TRBV12-3 or TRBV12-4 with TRBJ1-2, with 7 bases fitting TRBD1. CDR3 size: 14 residues. CDR3 in amino acids: CASTDRAFYYGHTF. CDR3 DNA sequence: TGTGCCAGCACCGACAGGGCTTTTTACTATGGCCACACCTTC.

This clonotype has just a few counts. This chain links TRBV7-9 with TRBJ1-2, with D possibly matching TRBD1 (5 bases). Germline V CDR1 and CDR2: SEHNR, FQNEAQ (reference sequence). The V end was cut by 3 bases, the J end by 2 bases, with 10 bases between. The CDR3 spans 14 residues. The CDR3 region has the DNA TGTGCCAGCAGCTTGATGGGACTCAACTATGGCTACACCTTC. It codes for CASSLMGLNYGYTF.